The sequence of this T cell receptor beta chain was determined in a study of blood T cells in healthy people across ages. Through a sample-barcoded 5' primer and a J-beta primer mix, a second PCR was run for roughly 7 to 12 cycles. TCRdb reprocessed the 5' RACE reads via MiXCR and lists one record per CDR3 protein. The table has about a million distinct CDR3 sequences, roughly half seen once; the top ten hold around 21%. From germline, CDR1 is LGHDT and CDR2 YNNKEL (reference sequence). The CDR3 runs to 17 residues. The germline V and J ends were trimmed by 1 base and 0 bases, with 13 bases remaining between them.

V and J are TRBV3-1 and TRBJ2-1; D possibly corresponds to TRBD1 (6 bases). The TCR comes from a woman aged 60 to 75 in good health. The sequencing input was blood. This CDR3 reads CASSQAPGQSSYNEQFF. CDR3 DNA sequence: TGTGCCAGCAGCCAAGCCCCCGGACAGAGCTCCTACAATGAGCAGTTCTTC.